A single sample is the source of the 3 T cell receptor beta chains below, sequenced in a study of Graves' ophthalmopathy and Graves' hyperthyroidism. The authors amplified TCR beta CDR3 regions, and they did so from RNA transcripts for repertoire sequencing. Scientists carried out first-round RT-PCR using HTBI primers and then a second-round multiplex PCR. TCRdb analysed the multiplex PCR reads with MiXCR anew, one entry per CDR3 protein. The sample consists of some 240,000 distinct CDR3 sequences, around 45% of them appearing once. Sample: peripheral blood. These receptors originate from an adult man with Graves' ophthalmopathy.

This clonotype was observed a few times. The chain has TRBV20-1 and TRBJ2-5; a possible D gene is TRBD2 (6 bases). CDR3 length: 14 amino acids. The V gene's germline CDR1 is DFQATT and CDR2 SNEGSKA (reference sequence). The V end was cut by 0 bases, the J end by 3 bases, with 11 bases between. The CDR3 loop is CSARDATGEETQYF. The CDR3 region has the DNA TGCAGTGCTAGAGATGCGACGGGAGAAGAGACCCAGTACTTC.

The rearrangement uses TRBV25-1 and TRBJ1-2, with D unclear. Germline values: CDR1 MGHDK, CDR2 SYGVNS. V gave up 5 bases and J gave up 2 bases, with 12 bases separating them. The CDR3 totals 14 residues. In DNA, the CDR3 is TGTGCCAGCAGTTCTCCTCTCCGGAACTATGGCTACACCTTC. This translates into CASSSPLRNYGYTF.

The chain uses TRBV20-1 and TRBJ1-5; TRBD1 might be the D (5 bases). This CDR3 has 14 residues. V lost 4 bases and J 0 bases, leaving 10 bases between the germline ends. Germline CDR1 DFQATT, CDR2 SNEGSKA (reference sequence). CDR3 region: CSAIGDGSNQPQHF. CDR3 bases: TGCAGTGCTATTGGGGACGGTAGCAATCAGCCCCAGCATTTT.